This T cell receptor (beta chain) was obtained from a study of cytomegalovirus exposure and HLA in healthy donors. Overall study results and limits: Later analysis showed most CMV-associated TCR beta chains appearing HLA-restricted.

This clone was picked up a small number of times. Its specificity is unknown. The PCR made use of 60 Vbeta and 13 Jbeta primers. Using immunoSEQ multiplex PCR, the repertoire was profiled, and TCRdb retains in-frame clones only, with some absent. The sample records 100,000 to 150,000 clones, over 70% being singletons. The sample was PBMCs. The source of this sequence is a man aged 40-55 years in good health and CMV-seropositive.

The CDR3 spells CASSHEQGALTDTQYF. The DNA of the CDR3 is TGTGCCAGCAGTCACGAACAGGGGGCGCTAACAGATACGCAGTATTTT. The genes are TRBV6-6 and TRBJ2-3; 9 positions match TRBD1. Germline CDR1 MNHNY, CDR2 SVGAGI (reference sequence). The CDR3 covers 16 residues. The V and J ends lost 5 bases and 3 bases, in that order; junction bases with no gene match: 9.